These T cell receptor beta chains were read from a single sample in a study of T-cell reconstitution after alpha-beta-depleted transplantation in children. TCRdb re-derived calls from the PCR reads in MiXCR, one entry per CDR3 protein. The data contain under 300,000 distinct CDR3 sequences, around a tenth of them singletons. The input for sequencing was peripheral blood, taken 180 days after TCRalphabeta/CD19-depleted stem cell transplant. The receptor set was obtained from a male patient aged 2-9 years who had a stem cell transplant for chronic granulomatous disease, so the T cells may come from the graft donor. Each CDR3 is given with its conserved first and last residue. A D gene is named only where the DNA matches it firmly. Size values are once, few and many counts, or a class for expanded clones, and some rows have none.

cdr3_length d_call j_call v_call clone_size cdr3_nt cdr3_aa
13 . TRBJ2-5 TRBV18 many TGTGCCAGCTCAGAGGGGTTACAAGAGACCCAGTACTTC CASSEGLQETQYF
14 . TRBJ2-2 TRBV5-8 many TGTGCCAGCACCCCGGACACGTACACCGGGGAGCTGTTTTTT CASTPDTYTGELFF
15 TRBD1 TRBJ1-4 TRBV6-1 many TGTGCCAGCAGGGCGGACAGGACTGGGGGGGAAAAACTGTTTTTT CASRADRTGGEKLFF
13 TRBD1 TRBJ1-6 TRBV29-1 many TGCAGCGTCGCGGACAGGCCTAATTCACCCCTCCACTTT CSVADRPNSPLHF
15 TRBD1 TRBJ2-3 TRBV12-3/TRBV12-4 many TGTGCCAGCAGCCCTGACAGGGACCGCACAGATACGCAGTATTTT CASSPDRDRTDTQYF
13 TRBD1 TRBJ2-7 TRBV7-7 many TGCGCAGCTAAAGGACAGGGTTCCTACGAGCAGTACTTC CAAKGQGSYEQYF
15 . TRBJ2-7 TRBV7-2 many TGTGCCAGCAGCTTAAGCTCGCGGGCCGACTACGAGCAGTACTTC CASSLSSRADYEQYF
16 . TRBJ1-2 TRBV10-3 many TGTGCCATCAGTGAGTCTGGACGTCATGATGGCTATGGCTACACCTTC CAISESGRHDGYGYTF
16 . TRBJ2-1 TRBV5-1 many TGCGCCAGCAGCCGCCCAGAGGCCACCCCATATGGTGAGCAGTTCTTC CASSRPEATPYGEQFF
16 TRBD1 TRBJ2-1 TRBV18 many TGTGCCAGCTCACCACGTAGGGACAGGGCCTACAATGAGCAGTTCTTC CASSPRRDRAYNEQFF
14 . TRBJ2-3 TRBV6-5 many TGTGCCAGCAGTTACTTACAGGCCCCCAATACGCAGTATTTT CASSYLQAPNTQYF
12 TRBD2 TRBJ2-2 TRBV29-1 . TGCAGCGGCGGGAGAACCACGGGGGAGCTGTTTTTT CSGGRTTGELFF
16 TRBD2 TRBJ2-5 TRBV12-3/TRBV12-4 few TGTGCCAGCAGTTTAGCGATGCTAGCGGTCCAAGAGACCCAGTACTTC CASSLAMLAVQETQYF
15 TRBD1 TRBJ2-7 TRBV20-1 many TGCAGTGCGCAAGATAGGGGACAGGGAATCTACGAGCAGTACTTC CSAQDRGQGIYEQYF
12 . TRBJ2-7 TRBV19 few TGTGCCAGTAGTATCCCTCCCTACGAGCAGTACTTC CASSIPPYEQYF
16 . TRBJ2-3 TRBV3-1 many TGTGCCAGCAGCCAAGATTGGGGCGGGATTCGGAATACGCAGTATTTT CASSQDWGGIRNTQYF
14 . TRBJ1-2 TRBV10-3 many TGTGCCATCAGTGCGAGGGTCCTCTCCTATGGCTACACCTTC CAISARVLSYGYTF
15 TRBD1 TRBJ1-1 TRBV5-1 many TGCGCCAGCAGCTTGGATGGACAGGGGAACACTGAAGCTTTCTTT CASSLDGQGNTEAFF
16 . TRBJ2-5 TRBV29-1 many TGCAGCGCCTATAGCCGGGGGGCAAGAGTCCAAGAGACCCAGTACTTC CSAYSRGARVQETQYF
12 TRBD2 TRBJ2-1 TRBV7-6 many TGTGCCAGTGGGGGGGATCTCAATGAGCAGTTCTTC CASGGDLNEQFF
12 . TRBJ1-3 TRBV30 many TGTGCCTGCGCGGGGCCTGGAAACACCATATATTTT CACAGPGNTIYF
17 . TRBJ1-6 TRBV7-8 few TGTGCCAGCAGTGGCGCCGGGGTTTCCTCCTATAATTCACCCCTCCACTTT CASSGAGVSSYNSPLHF
13 . TRBJ2-2 TRBV29-1 . TGCAGCGTTGGACAGGTTAACACCGGGGAGCTGTTTTTT CSVGQVNTGELFF
14 TRBD1 TRBJ1-1 TRBV12-3/TRBV12-4 many TGTGCCAGCAGTTTATCGTCCGGGACAGTTGAAGCTTTCTTT CASSLSSGTVEAFF
15 TRBD1 TRBJ1-2 TRBV5-1 many TGCGCCAGCAGCTTCCCCGGACAGGGATCCTATGGCTACACCTTC CASSFPGQGSYGYTF
16 . TRBJ2-2 TRBV4-1 many TGCGCCAGCAGCCAAGAAAGCCAGATATACACCGGGGAGCTGTTTTTT CASSQESQIYTGELFF
14 . TRBJ1-1 TRBV7-3 few TGTGCCAGCAGCTTATCCAGGGAGACCACTGAAGCTTTCTTT CASSLSRETTEAFF
13 . TRBJ1-6 TRBV27 many TGTGCCAGCAGCCTAGGGAGGGGTTCACCCCTCCACTTT CASSLGRGSPLHF
16 . TRBJ2-7 TRBV4-3 many TGCGCCAGCAGCCCCTCTGGAGCTTTAGTGGGGGGCGAGCAGTACTTC CASSPSGALVGGEQYF
14 . TRBJ2-7 TRBV29-1 many TGCAGCGTTGTCGACCCGCGGAACTCCTACGAGCAGTACTTC CSVVDPRNSYEQYF
13 TRBD2 TRBJ2-1 TRBV20-1 many TGCAGTGCTCGCGGGAGTTGGGGTAATGAGCAGTTCTTC CSARGSWGNEQFF
15 TRBD2 TRBJ2-4 TRBV28 many TGTGCCAGCAGGGGGGCTTCAGCGGGAGATAGCATTCAGTACTTC CASRGASAGDSIQYF
14 . TRBJ2-7 TRBV5-1 many TGCGCCAGCAGCCCAGACAGTCCTGGGGACGAGCAGTACTTC CASSPDSPGDEQYF